This T cell receptor beta chain was recorded in a study of shared clonotypes between healthy human individuals. About the research overall: Used for every donor were three CD4 naive, three CD4 memory, two CD8 naive and one CD8 memory plate.

As concerns this clone: Its antigen is currently unknown.

The CDR3 loop spans 15 amino acids. CDR1 is MNHNY, CDR2 SVGAGI, per germline (reference sequence). Trimming cost V 0 bases and J 7 bases; bases outside gene matches: 8. TCRdb's table, derived via immunoSEQ multiplex PCR, lists solely in-frame clones and lacks some. The repertoire includes about 1 million clones, around 76% of them detected once, and roughly 1.4% sits in the top ten. The study, taken as a whole, reports: Researchers sampled only blood; tissue repertoires likely differ.

The sequence derives from a man aged 18-30 years in good health. The chain recombines TRBV6-6 with TRBJ2-7; TRBD1 matches 8 bases. The sequenced material came from memory CD4+ T cells sorted from blood. Subset described: CD45RA-negative fraction. CDR3 protein: CASSYSSQGADEQYF. CDR3 DNA sequence: TGTGCCAGCAGTTACTCATCGCAGGGGGCAGATGAGCAGTACTTC.